The rows below give T cell receptor beta chains drawn from one sample of a study of T cells in localized non-small cell lung cancer. Generated by immunoSEQ multiplex PCR, the TCRdb table keeps only in-frame clones and is missing some. The sample has around 41,000 clones; 90% to 95% are singletons. The sequencing used PBMCs, collected before any cancer treatment. These receptors originate from a woman aged 35-75 years with stage II lung adenocarcinoma. The CDR3 runs from the conserved cysteine through the conserved F or W. A D gene is named only where the DNA matches it firmly. The size of a clone is reported for some rows only, either as once, few or many, or as a class for expanded clones.

v_call: TRBV5-1; d_call: .; clone_size: .; j_call: TRBJ2-5; cdr3_nt: TGCGCCAGCAGCTCCAAGGGTCTGGACCAAGAGACCCAGTACTTC; cdr3_aa: CASSSKGLDQETQYF
v_call: TRBV27; d_call: TRBD2; clone_size: .; j_call: TRBJ2-5; cdr3_nt: TGTGCCAGCGGGAGACTAGCGGGAGCGGAGACCCAGTACTTC; cdr3_aa: CASGRLAGAETQYF
v_call: TRBV28; d_call: .; clone_size: .; j_call: TRBJ2-1; cdr3_nt: TGTGCCAGCAACAGACCCGGCTACAATGAGCAGTTCTTC; cdr3_aa: CASNRPGYNEQFF
v_call: TRBV6-5; d_call: .; clone_size: .; j_call: TRBJ2-5; cdr3_nt: TGTGCCAGCAAAGAGGGGGGGCCGGAGACCCAGTACTTC; cdr3_aa: CASKEGGPETQYF
v_call: TRBV6-1; d_call: TRBD2; clone_size: .; j_call: TRBJ2-1; cdr3_nt: TGTGCCAGCAGTCCAACCACTAGCGGTGTCAATGAGCAGTTCTTC; cdr3_aa: CASSPTTSGVNEQFF
v_call: TRBV18; d_call: TRBD1; clone_size: .; j_call: TRBJ2-2; cdr3_nt: TGTGCCAGCTCAAGGACGGACAGGGGGACCGGGGAGCTGTTTTTT; cdr3_aa: CASSRTDRGTGELFF
v_call: TRBV12-5; d_call: .; clone_size: .; j_call: TRBJ2-2; cdr3_nt: TGTGCTAGTGGTGACCGATGGGGGGAGCTGTTTTTT; cdr3_aa: CASGDRWGELFF
v_call: TRBV6-5; d_call: .; clone_size: .; j_call: TRBJ2-7; cdr3_nt: TGTGCCAGCAGGGGGACGGCTTACGAGCAGTACTTC; cdr3_aa: CASRGTAYEQYF
v_call: TRBV5-6; d_call: .; clone_size: few; j_call: TRBJ2-7; cdr3_nt: TGTGCCAGCAGCTTCGGGATTACCTACGAGCAGTACTTC; cdr3_aa: CASSFGITYEQYF
v_call: TRBV4-1; d_call: TRBD1; clone_size: .; j_call: TRBJ2-6; cdr3_nt: TGCGCCAGCAGCTATGGACAGGGGGCTTCTGGGGCCAACGTCCTGACTTTC; cdr3_aa: CASSYGQGASGANVLTF
v_call: TRBV28; d_call: .; clone_size: .; j_call: TRBJ2-3; cdr3_nt: TGTGCCAGCAGTCGCCTCACTAGCCCTAGCACAGATACGCAGTATTTT; cdr3_aa: CASSRLTSPSTDTQYF
v_call: TRBV19; d_call: .; clone_size: .; j_call: TRBJ1-1; cdr3_nt: TGTGCCAGTATCCGGCAGGGGGAAGCTTTCTTT; cdr3_aa: CASIRQGEAFF
v_call: TRBV19; d_call: .; clone_size: .; j_call: TRBJ1-1; cdr3_nt: TGTGCCAGTAGTATAGCGCGCGGTGGCCGGAGAACTGAAGCTTTCTTT; cdr3_aa: CASSIARGGRRTEAFF
v_call: TRBV6-1; d_call: .; clone_size: .; j_call: TRBJ2-7; cdr3_nt: TGTGCCAGCAGAGGGGGGAACTCGTACGAGCAGTACTTC; cdr3_aa: CASRGGNSYEQYF
v_call: TRBV9; d_call: .; clone_size: .; j_call: TRBJ2-2; cdr3_nt: TGTGCCAGCAGCGCGGGGACACCAAACACCGGGGAGCTGTTTTTT; cdr3_aa: CASSAGTPNTGELFF
v_call: TRBV19; d_call: TRBD1; clone_size: .; j_call: TRBJ1-1; cdr3_nt: TGTGCCAGTACCCCGGGACAGGCGAACACTGAAGCTTTCTTT; cdr3_aa: CASTPGQANTEAFF
v_call: TRBV2; d_call: TRBD1; clone_size: .; j_call: TRBJ1-2; cdr3_nt: TGTGCCAGCAGTGAGGACAGGATGGGCTATGGCTACACCTTC; cdr3_aa: CASSEDRMGYGYTF
v_call: TRBV19; d_call: .; clone_size: .; j_call: TRBJ1-2; cdr3_nt: TGTGCCAGTAGCTCCGGGACGGAATCTCTTCCCCACTTC; cdr3_aa: CASSSGTESLPHF
v_call: TRBV6-5; d_call: TRBD2; clone_size: .; j_call: TRBJ2-7; cdr3_nt: TGTGCCAGCAGTTACAATGCGGGAGGCTACGAGCAGTACTTC; cdr3_aa: CASSYNAGGYEQYF
v_call: TRBV27; d_call: TRBD2; clone_size: .; j_call: TRBJ2-1; cdr3_nt: TGTGCCAGCAGTTTCCGAGCTAGCGGGAGGAATGAGCAGTTCTTC; cdr3_aa: CASSFRASGRNEQFF
v_call: TRBV18; d_call: .; clone_size: once; j_call: TRBJ2-5; cdr3_nt: TGTGCCAGCTCACTCGCAGTTCAAGAGACCCAGTACTTC; cdr3_aa: CASSLAVQETQYF
v_call: TRBV5-3; d_call: TRBD1; clone_size: .; j_call: TRBJ1-6; cdr3_nt: TGTGCCAGAAGCCCCGACAGGGATCCCTCCTATAATTCACCCCTCCACTTT; cdr3_aa: CARSPDRDPSYNSPLHF
v_call: TRBV6-5; d_call: .; clone_size: .; j_call: TRBJ2-7; cdr3_nt: TGTGCCAGCAGTTACTCGAGGGCTGGCTCCTACGAGCAGTACTTC; cdr3_aa: CASSYSRAGSYEQYF
v_call: TRBV2; d_call: .; clone_size: .; j_call: TRBJ1-5; cdr3_nt: TGTGCCAGCAGGTATAGCAATCAGCCCCAGCATTTT; cdr3_aa: CASRYSNQPQHF
v_call: TRBV7-6; d_call: TRBD2; clone_size: .; j_call: TRBJ2-1; cdr3_nt: TGTGCCAGCAGCTCGACTAGCGGTCCCTACAATGAGCAGTTCTTC; cdr3_aa: CASSSTSGPYNEQFF
v_call: TRBV15; d_call: TRBD1; clone_size: .; j_call: TRBJ2-2; cdr3_nt: TGTGCCACCAGCTCTCCTTTCTCCGGGACAGGGGGCAGGAACACCGGGGAGCTGTTTTTT; cdr3_aa: CATSSPFSGTGGRNTGELFF
v_call: TRBV18; d_call: .; clone_size: .; j_call: TRBJ2-5; cdr3_nt: TGTGCCAGCTCACCACCGTCGGCACAAGAGACCCAGTACTTC; cdr3_aa: CASSPPSAQETQYF